These T cell receptor beta chains were read from a single sample in a study of immune evolution from preneoplasia to lung adenocarcinoma. The method was immunoSEQ multiplex PCR; TCRdb's version includes in-frame clones alone and lacks a portion of them. The table has thousands of clones, 65% to 90% seen once. The sequenced material came from FFPE adjacent normal lung tissue. The receptors come from a person aged 55-80 years with lung adenocarcinoma. CDR3s include the opening cysteine and the closing phenylalanine or tryptophan. A D gene is named only where the DNA matches it firmly. Not all rows give a size; the values are once, few, many and, for expanded clones, a class.

D	J	size	V	CDR3	DNA
TRBD2	TRBJ2-3	.	TRBV28	CASSTRGSGNADTQYF	TGTGCCAGCAGTACCCGGGGTAGCGGGAACGCAGATACGCAGTATTTT
.	TRBJ2-7	.	TRBV14	CASSPRVPYEQYF	TGTGCCAGCAGCCCCCGGGTTCCCTACGAGCAGTACTTC
.	TRBJ2-3	.	TRBV11-3	CASSWGDADTQYF	TGTGCCAGCAGCTGGGGGGACGCAGATACGCAGTATTTT
.	TRBJ1-5	.	TRBV6-1	CASSEGWTQPQHF	TGTGCCAGCAGTGAAGGGTGGACCCAGCCCCAGCATTTT
.	TRBJ2-3	.	TRBV2	CASKDSTSTDTQYF	TGTGCCAGCAAGGATAGTACTAGCACAGATACGCAGTATTTT
TRBD2	TRBJ2-3	.	TRBV5-1	CASSPLSGSRADTQYF	TGCGCCAGCAGCCCCTTGAGCGGGAGTAGGGCAGATACGCAGTATTTT
.	TRBJ1-4	.	TRBV5-1	CASRRGINEKLFF	TGCGCCAGCCGCCGGGGTATTAATGAAAAACTGTTTTTT
.	TRBJ2-1	.	TRBV30	CAWNSRGNEQFF	TGTGCCTGGAATTCCAGGGGTAATGAGCAGTTCTTC
TRBD2	TRBJ2-5	.	TRBV18	CASSRPAGGSQETQYF	TGTGCCAGCTCTCGGCCAGCGGGAGGGAGCCAAGAGACCCAGTACTTC
.	TRBJ2-3	.	TRBV9	CASSGPIRGDTQYF	TGTGCCAGCAGCGGACCTATCAGGGGTGATACGCAGTATTTT
.	TRBJ1-1	.	TRBV9	CASSPREGVGEAFF	TGTGCCAGCAGCCCTCGGGAGGGGGTAGGTGAAGCTTTCTTT
.	TRBJ1-2	.	TRBV27	CASSLSSRHLYGYTF	TGTGCCAGCAGTTTATCTTCCAGGCACCTCTATGGCTACACCTTC
.	TRBJ1-1	.	TRBV4-3	CASSQEGYTEAFF	TGCGCCAGCAGCCAAGAGGGGTACACTGAAGCTTTCTTT
TRBD2	TRBJ2-2	.	TRBV9	CASSVAVAGDTGELFF	TGTGCCAGCAGCGTAGCAGTAGCGGGGGACACCGGGGAGCTGTTTTTT
TRBD1	TRBJ2-7	.	TRBV27	CASIRGHEQYF	TGTGCCAGCATTAGGGGGCACGAGCAGTACTTC
.	TRBJ2-2	.	TRBV4-1	CASSQDLTHGELFF	TGCGCCAGCAGTCAAGATCTAACACACGGGGAGCTGTTTTTT
.	TRBJ2-6	.	TRBV5-1	CASSYTTTASGANVLTF	TGCGCCAGCAGCTATACTACTACGGCCTCTGGGGCCAACGTCCTGACTTTC
TRBD1	TRBJ2-7	.	TRBV4-1	CASSHMTGASEQYF	TGCGCCAGCAGTCATATGACAGGGGCGAGCGAGCAGTACTTC
.	TRBJ1-1	few	TRBV27	CASRGAWTEAFF	TGTGCCAGCAGGGGGGCCTGGACTGAAGCTTTCTTT
TRBD2	TRBJ2-1	once	TRBV7-2	CASTIQTSGGVYEQFF	TGTGCCAGCACCATCCAGACTAGCGGGGGCGTATATGAGCAGTTCTTC
TRBD1	TRBJ2-6	once	TRBV28	CASSSTGLAGANVLTF	TGTGCCAGCAGTTCGACAGGGTTGGCCGGGGCCAACGTCCTGACTTTC
.	TRBJ1-2	.	TRBV4-3	CASSQDSPGAYGYTF	TGCGCCAGCAGCCAAGATTCACCAGGCGCCTATGGCTACACCTTC
TRBD2	TRBJ2-3	.	TRBV28	CASSLDFAGGTDTQYF	TGTGCCAGCAGTTTAGACTTTGCGGGAGGCACAGATACGCAGTATTTT
TRBD1	TRBJ1-4	.	TRBV11-2	CASSRTGGAANEKLFF	TGTGCCAGCAGCCGGACAGGGGGCGCAGCTAATGAAAAACTGTTTTTT
.	TRBJ1-1	.	TRBV29-1	CSVDGRMNTEAFF	TGCAGCGTTGACGGTAGGATGAACACTGAAGCTTTCTTT
.	TRBJ2-2	once	TRBV9	CASSVGRVNTGELFF	TGTGCCAGCAGCGTAGGTAGGGTGAACACCGGGGAGCTGTTTTTT
TRBD1	TRBJ2-2	few	TRBV5-1	CASSLGDRNTGELFF	TGCGCCAGCAGCTTGGGGGACAGGAACACCGGGGAGCTGTTTTTT
TRBD2	TRBJ2-5	.	TRBV13	CASSSGDSGGIQETQYF	TGTGCCAGCAGCTCTGGCGATAGCGGGGGGATCCAAGAGACCCAGTACTTC
.	TRBJ2-2	.	TRBV7-8	CASRTRGGDTGELFF	TGTGCCAGCAGGACAAGAGGGGGGGACACCGGGGAGCTGTTTTTT
.	TRBJ1-1	.	TRBV25-1	CAIQARGSTEAFF	TGTGCCATCCAGGCCCGGGGGAGCACTGAAGCTTTCTTT
TRBD1	TRBJ1-4	.	TRBV28	CASSRQGLNEKLFF	TGTGCCAGCAGTCGACAGGGCCTCAATGAAAAACTGTTTTTT
.	TRBJ1-5	.	TRBV6-5	CASRGATGNQPQHF	TGTGCCAGCAGGGGCGCGACAGGCAATCAGCCCCAGCATTTT
.	TRBJ2-7	.	TRBV4-3	CASSQVRDSSYEQYF	TGCGCCAGCAGCCAAGTCCGTGACAGCTCCTACGAGCAGTACTTC
.	TRBJ2-7	.	TRBV2	CASSPALSYEQYF	TGTGCCAGCAGCCCAGCCTTATCCTACGAGCAGTACTTC
.	TRBJ2-2	.	TRBV5-6	CASSLPVTGELFF	TGTGCCAGCAGCTTGCCCGTCACCGGGGAGCTGTTTTTT
TRBD1	TRBJ1-2	.	TRBV4-2	CASSQGPGTGSGYTF	TGTGCCAGCAGCCAAGGACCCGGGACAGGAAGTGGCTACACCTTC
.	TRBJ1-5	few	TRBV6-1	CASSEAFGGDFGQPQHF	TGTGCCAGCAGTGAAGCGTTTGGGGGGGACTTCGGTCAGCCCCAGCATTTT
.	TRBJ1-2	.	TRBV7-8	CASSLTAGDGYTF	TGTGCCAGCAGCTTAACCGCCGGGGATGGCTACACCTTC
TRBD1	TRBJ2-5	.	TRBV5-1	CASSPGGQGAGETQYF	TGCGCCAGCAGCCCGGGGGGACAGGGGGCCGGAGAGACCCAGTACTTC
TRBD1	TRBJ1-1	.	TRBV5-1	CASSLGGGGGNTEAFF	TGCGCCAGCAGCTTGGGAGGGGGCGGTGGAAACACTGAAGCTTTCTTT
.	TRBJ2-1	.	TRBV29-1	CSVLGEGYSSYNEQFF	TGCAGCGTCCTCGGTGAGGGATATAGCTCCTACAATGAGCAGTTCTTC
.	TRBJ2-3	.	TRBV11-3	CASSLQGSTDTQYF	TGTGCCAGCAGCTTACAGGGTAGCACAGATACGCAGTATTTT
.	TRBJ2-6	.	TRBV28	CASSPETTWGSGANVLTF	TGTGCCAGCAGCCCCGAGACTACATGGGGGAGTGGGGCCAACGTCCTGACTTTC
TRBD1	TRBJ1-5	.	TRBV11-3	CASSTHPTLGTGVNQPQHF	TGTGCCAGCAGCACCCACCCTACCCTCGGGACAGGCGTCAATCAGCCCCAGCATTTT
TRBD2	TRBJ2-7	.	TRBV7-6	CASSLEARRGAYEQYF	TGTGCCAGCAGCTTAGAGGCTCGGCGGGGGGCCTACGAGCAGTACTTC